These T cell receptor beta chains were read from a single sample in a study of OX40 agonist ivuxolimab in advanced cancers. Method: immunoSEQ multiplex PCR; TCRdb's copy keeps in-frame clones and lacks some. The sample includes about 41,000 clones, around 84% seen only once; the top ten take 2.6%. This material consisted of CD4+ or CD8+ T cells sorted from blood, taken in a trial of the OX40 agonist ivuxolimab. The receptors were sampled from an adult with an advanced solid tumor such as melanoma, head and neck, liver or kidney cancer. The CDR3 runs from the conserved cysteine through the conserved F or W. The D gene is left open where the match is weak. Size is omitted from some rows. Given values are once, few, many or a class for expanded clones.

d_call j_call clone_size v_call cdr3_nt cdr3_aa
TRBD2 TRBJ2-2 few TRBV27 TGTGCCAGCAGTTCCAGGACTAGCGGGAGACCCATAAAAACGAACACCGGGGAGCTGTTTTTT CASSSRTSGRPIKTNTGELFF
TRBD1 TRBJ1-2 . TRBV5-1 TGCGCCAGCAGCTTGAACCGGGACAGGGATGAAGACTATGGCTACACCTTC CASSLNRDRDEDYGYTF
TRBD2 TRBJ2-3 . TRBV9 TGTGCCAGCAGCGTAGGCTCCCGGCGGGAGGCAGAAAGCACAGATACGCAGTATTTT CASSVGSRREAESTDTQYF
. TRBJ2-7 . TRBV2 TGTGCCAGCACCCTGACAGGATTATTCTCCTACGAGCAGTACTTC CASTLTGLFSYEQYF
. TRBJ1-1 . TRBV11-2 TGTGCCAGCAGGTTGGGGGTGTCGAACACTGAAGCTTTCTTT CASRLGVSNTEAFF
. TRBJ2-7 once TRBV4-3 TGCGCCAGCAGCAACCTGCCCGCGACCTACGAGCAGTACTTC CASSNLPATYEQYF
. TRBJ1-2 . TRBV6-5 TGTGCCAGCAGTTCCCCCGGGAGGAACTATGGCTACACCTTC CASSSPGRNYGYTF
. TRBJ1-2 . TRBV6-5 TGTGCCAGCAGTTACCAGGGAACCGACTACACCTTC CASSYQGTDYTF
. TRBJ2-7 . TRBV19 TGTGCCAGTAGTAGTTCCCTACTGGGATACGAGCAGTACTTC CASSSSLLGYEQYF
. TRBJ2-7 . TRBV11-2 TGTGCCAGCAGCTTAGAACGGGTGTACGAGCAGTACTTC CASSLERVYEQYF
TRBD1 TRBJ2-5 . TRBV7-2 TGTGCCAGCAGCTTCGGTCCGGGACAGGGGGCTTCCGAGACCCAGTACTTC CASSFGPGQGASETQYF
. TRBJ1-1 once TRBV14 TGTGCCAGCAGCCAAGCGGAGGTAGGGACGAACACTGAAGCTTTCTTT CASSQAEVGTNTEAFF